Below are 7 T cell receptor beta chains sequenced from a single sample in a study of blood T cell repertoires in COVID-19. The protocol was immunoSEQ multiplex PCR, while the TCRdb copy is restricted to in-frame clones and leaves out a portion. The sample has some 210,000 clones, 75% to 85% seen once. The specimen was PBMCs or T cells enriched from blood (not recorded which). The receptors were gathered from a man aged 25-40 years with acute COVID-19.

This chain uses TRBV27 with TRBJ2-3; possible D gene TRBD2, 5 bases. The length of the CDR3 is 14 residues. Germline lookup yields CDR1 MNHEY and CDR2 SMNVEV (reference sequence). V lost 5 bases and J 7 bases, leaving 16 bases between the germline ends. The CDR3 region has the DNA TGTGCCAGCAGTCCTCTCGGACTGCCCAATACGCAGTATTTT. This gives the protein CASSPLGLPNTQYF.

J is TRBJ1-1 and V is TRBV9; 7 nucleotides match TRBD1. The V and J ends lost 2 bases and 6 bases, in that order; junction bases with no gene match: 4. From germline, CDR1 is SGDLS and CDR2 YYNGEE. There are 13 residues in the CDR3. The CDR3 spells CASSVTGSAEAFF. CDR3 DNA sequence: TGTGCCAGCAGCGTGACAGGGAGCGCTGAAGCTTTCTTT.

The chain is built from TRBV5-4 and TRBJ1-1, with D perhaps TRBD1 (5 bases). The CDR3 extends over 15 amino acids. Germline-derived CDR1 and CDR2 are SGHNT and YYREEE (reference sequence). Trimming removed 0 bases from V and 5 bases from J, with 14 bases in between. The CDR3 bases are TGTGCCAGCAGCTTGGTGGACACCTGGGGAACTGAAGCTTTCTTT. Protein product: CASSLVDTWGTEAFF.

This clone showed up just a few times. V usage is TRBV29-1 and J usage is TRBJ1-2; D may be TRBD1 (6 bases). The V end lost 1 base, the J end lost 4 bases, and 10 bases lay between the germline ends. CDR1 is SQVTM and CDR2 is ANQGSEA in the germline V gene. The CDR3 is 13 amino acids. Here the CDR3 DNA reads TGCAGCGTTGAAGGGACAGAAGCCTATGGCTACACCTTC. Translated: CSVEGTEAYGYTF. The whole variable domain, filled in from reference TRBV29-1 and TRBJ1-2, reads SAVISQKPSRDICQRGTSLTIQCQVDSQVTMMFWYRQQPGQSLTLIATANQGSEATYESGFVIDKFPISRPNLTFSTLTVSNMSPEDSSIYLCSVEGTEAYGYTFGSGTRLTVV.

The chain combines TRBV11-2 with TRBJ1-1, with D unclear. The germline CDR1 and CDR2 sequences are SGHAT and FQNNGV. The CDR3 extends over 11 amino acids. The V end lost 4 bases, the J end lost 5 bases, and 5 bases lay between the germline ends. CDR3 sequence: CASSSVTEAFF. The CDR3 nucleotides read TGTGCCAGCAGCTCTGTTACTGAAGCTTTCTTT.

About this clone: This specimen includes other DNA sequences encoding the same CDR3. This chain links TRBV19 with TRBJ1-1; tentative D call: TRBD1 (5 bases). Germline loops: CDR1 LNHDA, CDR2 SQIVND (reference sequence). V was cut by 2 bases and J by 2 bases, with 6 bases left in between. CDR3 size: 13 residues. CDR3 nucleotides: TGTGCCAGTAGTATAAGGGGAAACACTGAAGCTTTCTTT. It specifies CASSIRGNTEAFF.

This clone appeared a few times. The rearrangement joins TRBV19 to TRBJ1-5, with 7 bases fitting TRBD1. The CDR3 is 16 amino acids. CDR1 is LNHDA and CDR2 is SQIVND in the germline V gene (reference sequence). V shed 6 bases and J 7 bases; nucleotides not matched to a gene: 15. CDR3 DNA: TGTGCCAGTAGCCTAAAACAGGGGACGCGCGGACAGCCCCAGCATTTT. This translates into CASSLKQGTRGQPQHF. Complete variable domain (other parts from reference TRBV19 and TRBJ1-5): DGGITQSPKYLFRKEGQNVTLSCEQNLNHDAMYWYRQDPGQGLRLIYYSQIVNDFQKGDIAEGYSVSREKKESFPLTVTSAQKNPTAFYLCASSLKQGTRGQPQHFGDGTRLSIL.